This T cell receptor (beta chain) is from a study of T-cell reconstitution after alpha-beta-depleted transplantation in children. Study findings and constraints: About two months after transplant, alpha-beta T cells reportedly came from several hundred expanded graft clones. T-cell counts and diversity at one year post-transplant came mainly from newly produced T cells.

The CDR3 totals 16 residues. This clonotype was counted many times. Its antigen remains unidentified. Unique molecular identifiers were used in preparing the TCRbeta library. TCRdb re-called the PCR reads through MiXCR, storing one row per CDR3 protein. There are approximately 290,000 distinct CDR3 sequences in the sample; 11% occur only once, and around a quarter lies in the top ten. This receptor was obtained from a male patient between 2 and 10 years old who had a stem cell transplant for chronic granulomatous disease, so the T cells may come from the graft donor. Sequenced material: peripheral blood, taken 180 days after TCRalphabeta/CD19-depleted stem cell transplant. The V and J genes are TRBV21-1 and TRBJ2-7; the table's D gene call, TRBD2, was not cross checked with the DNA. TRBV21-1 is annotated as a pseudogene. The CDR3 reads CASSKAPDAGSYEQYF. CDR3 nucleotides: TGTGCCAGCAGCAAAGCTCCGGACGCGGGTTCCTACGAGCAGTACTTC.